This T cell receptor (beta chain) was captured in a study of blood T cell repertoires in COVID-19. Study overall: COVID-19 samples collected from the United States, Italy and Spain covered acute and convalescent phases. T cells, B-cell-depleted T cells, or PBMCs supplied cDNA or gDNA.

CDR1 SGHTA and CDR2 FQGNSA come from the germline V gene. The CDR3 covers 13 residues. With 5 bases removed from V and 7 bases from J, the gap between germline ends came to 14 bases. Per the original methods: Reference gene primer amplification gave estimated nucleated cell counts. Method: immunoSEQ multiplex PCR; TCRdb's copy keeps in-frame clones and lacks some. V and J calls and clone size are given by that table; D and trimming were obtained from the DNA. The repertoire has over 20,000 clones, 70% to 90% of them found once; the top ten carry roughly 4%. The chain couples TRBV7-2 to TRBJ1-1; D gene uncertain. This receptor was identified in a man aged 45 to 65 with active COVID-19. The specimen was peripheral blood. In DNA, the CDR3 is TGTGCCAGCAGCCCTGGGTGGGCAGTTGAAGCTTTCTTT. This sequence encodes CASSPGWAVEAFF.